This section outlines one T cell receptor (beta chain) sequence together with its context. As yet, its antigen is unknown. This CDR3 has 20 amino acids. The J segment lost 0 bases and the V segment lost 2 bases, leaving 17 bases of the junction unmatched. Germline CDR1 is SGHTS and CDR2 is YDEGEE. This sample was taken from a study of shared clonotypes between healthy human individuals. Here immunoSEQ multiplex PCR was the method, and the copy in TCRdb shows in-frame clones only, minus some. The sample lists about 1,500,000 clones, roughly 96% occurring once. Findings and caveats of the study: Generally, naive subsets came out with larger estimated richness than memory subsets. Shared clonotypes across all four donors exceeded non-shared ones in generation probability. The study's rarefaction showed incomplete sorted-subset sequencing despite large depth.

Sequenced material: naive CD4+ T cells sorted from blood. Documented subset: CD45RA+ positively selected. The chain is built from TRBV5-8 and TRBJ2-3, with 8 bases that match TRBD1. This sequence originates from a man in his thirties or forties in good health. This CDR3 reads CASSFGQGLGSEYSTDTQYF. CDR3 sequence (DNA): TGTGCCAGCAGCTTCGGACAGGGTCTGGGTAGCGAGTACAGCACAGATACGCAGTATTTT.